This TCR delta chain stems from a study of gamma-delta T cells after stem cell transplantation. A note on this clone: This DNA's translation and the protein TCRdb lists, from a much larger clone, do not match at residue 4, likely due to a read error; the protein shown is translated from the DNA.

This CDR3 spans 18 amino acids. V shed 5 bases and J 2 bases; nucleotides not matched to a gene: 18. From germline, CDR1 is GEAIGNYY and CDR2 EKD. TCRdb called clones from the RT-PCR reads again using CATT. There are some 1,500 delta-chain clones in the sample; about 2.1% occur only once, and 45% to 50% lies in the top ten. This sequence joins TRDV2 and TRDJ1; 8 bases fit TRDD3. Input material: gamma-delta T cells. The TCR sequence derives from a human donor. It is not recorded whose cells these are; they may come from a transplant donor. The CDR3 loop reads CACGPLSGGLRGTDKLIF. The CDR3 DNA is TGTGCCTGTGGCCCCCTTTCTGGGGGACTCCGGGGGACCGATAAACTCATCTTT.